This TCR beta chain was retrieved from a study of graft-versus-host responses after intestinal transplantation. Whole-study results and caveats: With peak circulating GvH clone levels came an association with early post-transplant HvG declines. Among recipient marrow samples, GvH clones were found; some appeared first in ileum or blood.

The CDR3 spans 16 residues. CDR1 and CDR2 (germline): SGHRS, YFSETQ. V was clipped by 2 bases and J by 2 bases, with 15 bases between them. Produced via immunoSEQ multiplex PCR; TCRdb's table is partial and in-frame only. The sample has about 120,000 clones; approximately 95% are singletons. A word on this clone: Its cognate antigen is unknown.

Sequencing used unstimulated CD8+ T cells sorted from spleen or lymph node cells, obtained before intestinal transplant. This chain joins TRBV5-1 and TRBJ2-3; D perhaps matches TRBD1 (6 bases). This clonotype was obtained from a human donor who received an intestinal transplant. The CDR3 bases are TGCGCCAGCAGCTTTCCCCGGGACACGAACACAGATACGCAGTATTTT. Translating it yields CASSFPRDTNTDTQYF. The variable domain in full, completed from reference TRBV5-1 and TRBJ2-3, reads KAGVTQTPRYLIKTRGQQVTLSCSPISGHRSVSWYQQTPGQGLQFLFEYFSETQRNKGNFPGRFSGRQFSNSRSEMNVSTLELGDSALYLCASSFPRDTNTDTQYFGPGTRLTVL.